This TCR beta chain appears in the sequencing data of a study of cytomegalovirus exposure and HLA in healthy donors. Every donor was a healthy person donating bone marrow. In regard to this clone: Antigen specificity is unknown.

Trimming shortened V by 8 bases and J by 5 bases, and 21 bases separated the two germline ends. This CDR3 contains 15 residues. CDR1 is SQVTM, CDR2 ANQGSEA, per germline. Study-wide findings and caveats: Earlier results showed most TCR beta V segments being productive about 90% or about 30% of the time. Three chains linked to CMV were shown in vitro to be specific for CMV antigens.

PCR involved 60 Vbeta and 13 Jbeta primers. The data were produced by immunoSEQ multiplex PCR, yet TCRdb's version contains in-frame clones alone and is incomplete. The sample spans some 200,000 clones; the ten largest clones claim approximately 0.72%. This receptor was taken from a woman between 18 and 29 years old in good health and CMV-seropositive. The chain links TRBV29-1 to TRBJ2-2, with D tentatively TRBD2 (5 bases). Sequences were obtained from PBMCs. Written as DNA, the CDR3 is TGCAGCTCTGAAGGGTCTCCCACGGGGACCGGGGAGCTGTTTTTT. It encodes CSSEGSPTGTGELFF.